This paragraph reports one T cell receptor (beta chain). The antigen this receptor binds is unknown. It has no much larger one-base neighbor in the sample; base qualities were not kept. In the paper's terms, the time point label means: baseline before first vaccination. The vaccinee samples were drawn from two UK trials, COV001 and COV002, one of which was a single-blind randomized controlled phase 2/3 trial testing AZD1222 (ChAdOx1 nCoV-19) in healthy adults. For TCRbeta chain sequencing, PBMC samples were collected from trial participants at day 0 and at day 28 after the second dose. This record belongs to a study of T cell responses to AZD1222 COVID-19 vaccine (dated by TCRdb to about 2021). Describing the broader study: AZD1222 recipients given second doses at about 4 weeks or at about 12 weeks were pooled, since spike-specific TCR depth and breadth were not found to differ between the two schedules. TCR sequencing covered approximately 230 trial participants: about 210 given two doses of AZD1222 and 26 given two doses of MenACWY control vaccine. Trial participants were enrolled by age into 18-55, 56-69 and 70-plus year subgroups, with about 150, 27 and 61 TCR-sequenced participants respectively.

The CDR3 regions of human TCRbeta chains were analyzed by immunosequencing. The original methods were these. Repertoire TCRs were matched against a reference library of SARS-CoV-2-specific TCRs generated with the MIRA antigen-specificity platform. Breadth was defined as the fraction of unique TCRs that were SARS-CoV-2-associated. Depth was defined as the fraction of total T cells that were SARS-CoV-2-associated. Using the MIRA data, each spike-specific TCR was assigned both to the spike region to which the TCR was reactive and to a CD4 or CD8 class. Log10-transformed breadth and depth values were compared by one-way ANOVA with Sidak's multiple comparisons tests. Sourced from immuneACCESS, this table was stored by TCRdb with only in-frame sequences that have V and J called. A share of the clones is absent; for the studies checked, an unresolved V gene accounts for under half, and the remainder has no known explanation. V and J calls and clone size are copied from that table; D and trimming were computed from the DNA. In all, the sample holds 100,000 to 150,000 clones, and roughly 90% of those were seen once. Clones ranked in the top ten supply approximately 1.5% of the sample.

Broad study findings and their caveats: Because no day 14 peak-response samples were available, repertoires were characterized only after the peak T cell response. The 56-69-year group was small, and its depth increase did not reach significance, likely because of low power. Conclusions about previously exposed vaccinees are limited, since just six AZD1222 recipients were seropositive for SARS-CoV-2 at baseline. Reportedly, close to half of the unique spike-specific TCRs recognized epitopes lying outside the regions that are mutated in the B.1.351 and B.1.1.7 variants. CD4 TCRs associated with the vaccine covered the entire spike protein, and the dominant responses were in regions 160-218 and 743-854. Participants were mostly white British, with more females than males. The authors suggested clonal diversity may have been underestimated. After two AZD1222 doses, spike-specific TCR breadth and depth were significantly higher than at day 0 and than in MenACWY recipients.

The TCR was taken from an adult in good health. The sample here was peripheral blood, taken on day 0 of AZD1222 vaccination.

The bases are TGTGCCAGCAGCCGGGGGGTATACGGACGTATGAGGAGCACAGATACGCAGTATTTT. Its amino acids are CASSRGVYGRMRSTDTQYF. The rearrangement joined TRBV5-6 to TRBJ2-3; 7 central nucleotides agree with TRBD2. The germline V gene specifies SGHDT as CDR1 and YYEEEE as CDR2. Here V drops 4 bases and J drops 0 bases, and the junction holds 17 bases not matched to any gene. Taken from cysteine to phenylalanine, the CDR3 has 19 residues. Only CDR3 DNA remains: 57 bases, in frame from the first base.